These 16 T cell receptor beta chains came from one sample sequenced in a study of blood T cell repertoires in COVID-19. Generated by immunoSEQ multiplex PCR, the TCRdb table keeps only in-frame clones and is missing some. This table has about 160,000 clones, 80% to 95% appearing once. The sequencing sample was made of peripheral blood. The receptors were sampled from a man aged 30 to 45 with COVID-19, enrolled during active disease.

V is TRBV18 and J is TRBJ2-2; D possibly corresponds to TRBD1 (5 bases). Trimming shortened V by 4 bases and J by 0 bases, and 15 bases separated the two germline ends. The germline V gene has CDR1 KGHSH and CDR2 LQKENI. The CDR3 spans 17 residues. CDR3 sequence reads: CASSQSHRFANTGELFF. CDR3 nucleotide sequence: TGTGCCAGCTCACAATCCCACAGGTTCGCGAACACCGGGGAGCTGTTTTTT. The whole variable domain, filled in from reference TRBV18 and TRBJ2-2, reads NAGVMQNPRHLVRRRGQEARLRCSPMKGHSHVYWYRQLPEEGLKFMVYLQKENIIDESGMPKERFSAEFPKEGPSILRIQQVVRGDSAAYFCASSQSHRFANTGELFFGEGSRLTVL.

The chain has TRBV6-6 and TRBJ2-1; 13 nucleotides line up with TRBD2. This CDR3 comprises 15 residues. V trimming: 7 bases; J trimming: 6 bases; junction bases outside the gene matches: 6. Germline V lookup: CDR1 MNHNY, CDR2 SVGAGI (reference sequence). This CDR3 reads CASTSGLAGVNEQFF. The DNA for the CDR3 is TGTGCCAGCACCTCTGGACTAGCGGGAGTCAATGAGCAGTTCTTC.

V usage is TRBV10-3 and J usage is TRBJ1-2, with 7 bases identical to TRBD1. V lost 10 bases and J lost 6; bases outside the gene matches: 20. Germline values: CDR1 ENHRY, CDR2 SYGVKD. This CDR3 contains 16 residues. This chain's CDR3 is CATAERQGLSGDGYTF. CDR3 coding DNA: TGTGCCACCGCGGAGAGACAGGGTTTGTCGGGGGATGGCTACACCTTC.

V gene TRBV6-5 combines with J gene TRBJ1-1; the match to TRBD1 covers 9 bases. Germline trimming cut 2 bases from V and 5 bases from J; bases unmatched to any gene: 3. The CDR3 runs to 14 residues. Germline assignment: CDR1 MNHEY and CDR2 SVGAGI. The CDR3 reads CASSYRTGVTEAFF. The CDR3 DNA follows: TGTGCCAGCAGTTACCGGACAGGGGTTACTGAAGCTTTCTTT.

The CDR3 nucleotides read TGTGCCAGCAGCCCCCCGAGCTCCTACAATGAGCAGTTCTTC. This translates into CASSPPSSYNEQFF. V is TRBV11-3 and J is TRBJ2-1; D remains ambiguous. The germline gives CDR1 SGHNT, CDR2 YENEEA. This CDR3 is built from 14 residues. Trimming pared 5 bases from V and 0 bases from J, leaving 8 bases between.

The V gene is TRBV6-2 or TRBV6-3, the J gene TRBJ2-7; the match to TRBD2 covers 9 bases. The CDR3 extends over 15 amino acids. The junction had 5 bases not matched to a gene; V was cut back by 2 bases and J by 3 bases. Germline CDR1 MNHEY, CDR2 SVGEGT. CDR3 sequence reads: CASSYRREGLYEQYF. CDR3 in DNA: TGTGCCAGCAGTTACCGGCGGGAGGGCCTCTACGAGCAGTACTTC.

V usage is TRBV7-2 and J usage is TRBJ2-1, with D unresolved. V was shortened by 1 base and J by 7 bases, with 11 bases between the two germline ends. The CDR3 extends over 14 amino acids. CDR1 and CDR2 from the germline V gene are SGHTA and FQGNSA. Written as DNA, the CDR3 is TGTGCCAGCAGCTTAGGACAAGCCCTGAATGAGCAGTTCTTC. It yields the protein CASSLGQALNEQFF.

The table lists this clone with a count of one. The chain links TRBV7-3 to TRBJ1-1; TRBD1 matches at 9 bases. Unmatched junction bases numbered 9, after V lost 5 bases and J lost 5 bases. Looked up from germline, CDR1 is SGHTA and CDR2 is FQGTGA. The CDR3 extends over 15 amino acids. CDR3 DNA sequence: TGTGCCAGCAGCCCTTGGGACAGGGAGGAAACTGAAGCTTTCTTT. Its protein is CASSPWDREETEAFF.

The rearrangement uses TRBV5-4 and TRBJ1-6, with D uncertain. Germline CDR1 is SGHNT and CDR2 is YYREEE (reference sequence). This CDR3 spans 12 amino acids. With 3 bases removed from V and 16 bases from J, the gap between germline ends came to 14 bases. The CDR3 nucleotides are TGTGCCAGCAGCTCCTCCCGCGGGTCTCTCCACTTT. Protein: CASSSSRGSLHF.

This sequence joins TRBV28 and TRBJ2-3; D is ambiguous. The CDR3 runs 15 residues. With 0 bases removed from V and 1 base from J, the gap between germline ends came to 8 bases. CDR1 is MDHEN and CDR2 is SYDVKM in the germline V gene. CDR3: CASSLWGRRTDTQYF. DNA for the CDR3: TGTGCCAGCAGTTTATGGGGCAGACGCACAGATACGCAGTATTTT.

The V gene is TRBV19, the J gene TRBJ2-7, with 8 bases matching TRBD1. CDR1 is LNHDA and CDR2 is SQIVND in the germline V gene (reference sequence). Trimming cost V 3 bases and J 4 bases; bases outside gene matches: 8. The CDR3 has 15 amino acids. CDR3 sequence (DNA): TGTGCCAGTAGTATCCTTGGACAGGGTGGATACGAGCAGTACTTC. Translated: CASSILGQGGYEQYF.

The chain couples TRBV19 to TRBJ2-5; D may be TRBD1 (6 bases). V lost 3 bases and J lost 1, with 12 bases in between. CDR1 is LNHDA, CDR2 SQIVND, per germline (reference sequence). The CDR3 runs to 15 residues. CDR3 in DNA: TGTGCCAGTAGTATTCAGGGGACACCCCAAGAGACCCAGTACTTC. It yields the protein CASSIQGTPQETQYF.

The chain carries TRBV7-9 and TRBJ2-1; TRBD1 might be the D (5 bases). Trimming cost V 2 bases and J 4 bases, with 9 bases left between them. The germline gives CDR1 SEHNR, CDR2 FQNEAQ (reference sequence). The CDR3 loop spans 14 amino acids. CDR3 sequence (DNA): TGTGCCAGCAGCTTACGGCAGGGATACAATGAGCAGTTCTTC. It is translated as CASSLRQGYNEQFF.

The chain uses TRBV19 and TRBJ1-1, with 9 bases that match TRBD1. The J segment lost 5 bases and the V segment lost 5 bases, leaving 12 bases of the junction unmatched. From germline, CDR1 is LNHDA and CDR2 SQIVND (reference sequence). This CDR3 is 16 amino acids long. CDR3 region: CASSPQDRGLSTEAFF. In DNA, the CDR3 is TGTGCCAGTAGTCCCCAGGACAGGGGATTAAGTACTGAAGCTTTCTTT.

CDR3 bases: TGTGCCAGCAGCTCGCAACTACCTACTGATGAGCAGTTCTTC. This translates into CASSSQLPTDEQFF. The chain uses TRBV7-3 and TRBJ2-1; no clear D gene. There are 14 residues in the CDR3. V lost 4 bases, J lost 8 bases, and 15 bases lay in between. Germline lookup yields CDR1 SGHTA and CDR2 FQGTGA.

This chain links TRBV7-9 with TRBJ2-5, with D unresolved. The CDR3 has 14 residues. The V gene lost 6 bases and the J gene lost 1 base, with 12 bases spanning the gap. Germline CDR1 and CDR2: SEHNR and FQNEAQ (reference sequence). DNA for the CDR3: TGTGCCAGCAGTACGACACCTTTCCAAGAGACCCAGTACTTC. As protein: CASSTTPFQETQYF.